These 22 T cell receptor beta chains were sequenced from one sample in a study of OX40 agonist ivuxolimab in advanced cancers. Sequenced by immunoSEQ multiplex PCR; TCRdb stores in-frame clones only, minus some. The table includes fewer than 85,000 clones, roughly 83% detected once. This specimen was CD4+ or CD8+ T cells sorted from blood, taken in a trial of the OX40 agonist ivuxolimab. The receptors stem from an adult with an advanced solid tumor such as melanoma, head and neck, liver or kidney cancer.

This clone has only a few counts. The genes are TRBV30 and TRBJ2-5; perhaps D is TRBD1 or TRBD2 (6 bases each). Deletions cut 4 bases from V and 4 bases from J, with 19 bases between. The CDR3 length is 15 residues. Looked up from germline, CDR1 is GTSNPN and CDR2 is SVGIG (reference sequence). CDR3 residues: CAWTPRGGLGETQYF. Here the CDR3 DNA reads TGTGCCTGGACCCCAAGAGGGGGACTTGGAGAGACCCAGTACTTC.

The chain employs TRBV7-3 and TRBJ2-5; D is unclear. Germline V gene lookup returns CDR1 SGHTA and CDR2 FQGTGA. This CDR3 comprises 13 residues. Trimming pared 1 base from V and 2 bases from J, leaving 5 bases between. Here the CDR3 reads CASSLRRQETQYF. In DNA form, the CDR3 reads TGTGCCAGCAGCTTAAGGAGACAAGAGACCCAGTACTTC.

The chain employs TRBV5-5 and TRBJ2-7; TRBD1 matches at 9 bases. V lost 5 bases to trimming and J lost 5 bases; unmatched junction nucleotides: 5. Looked up from germline, CDR1 is SGHKS and CDR2 is YYEKEE (reference sequence). CDR3 length equals 13 residues. CDR3 region: CASRKQGADEQYF. The CDR3 DNA follows: TGTGCCAGCAGAAAACAGGGGGCCGACGAGCAGTACTTC.

This sequence joins TRBV6-5 and TRBJ2-7; 7 bases map to TRBD1. The J segment lost 2 bases and the V segment lost 2 bases, leaving 6 bases of the junction unmatched. Looked up from germline, CDR1 is MNHEY and CDR2 is SVGAGI. The CDR3 sequence is 15 residues long. CDR3 loop: CASSYATGPAYEQYF. CDR3 nucleotides: TGTGCCAGCAGTTACGCGACAGGGCCAGCCTACGAGCAGTACTTC.

The genes are TRBV30 and TRBJ1-4, with TRBD1 as a possible D gene (6 bases). This CDR3 has 12 residues. Germline values: CDR1 GTSNPN, CDR2 SVGIG (reference sequence). Trimming cost V 8 bases and J 2 bases, with 9 bases left between them. Here the CDR3 DNA reads TGTGCCCTCGGACAGACTAATGAAAAACTGTTTTTT. Protein sequence: CALGQTNEKLFF.

The chain combines TRBV19 with TRBJ1-1; 8 positions match TRBD1. CDR3 length equals 18 residues. V dropped 3 bases and J dropped 1; count of bases not matched to a gene: 13. Germline values: CDR1 LNHDA, CDR2 SQIVND (reference sequence). The CDR3 sequence is CASSIGTGLVYGNTEAFF. The CDR3 nucleotides are TGTGCCAGTAGTATCGGGACAGGCCTGGTGTATGGGAACACTGAAGCTTTCTTT.

The rearrangement joins TRBV7-9 to TRBJ1-2; D gene unclear. V lost 5 bases, J lost 7 bases, and 8 bases lay in between. CDR1 is SEHNR, CDR2 FQNEAQ, per germline (reference sequence). CDR3 length: 11 residues. The CDR3 loop is CASSPKSGYTF. The CDR3 DNA follows: TGTGCCAGCAGCCCTAAATCTGGCTACACCTTC.

The chain recombines TRBV2 with TRBJ1-2; a possible D gene is TRBD1 (6 bases). V lost 3 bases and J lost 4, with 12 bases in between. CDR1 and CDR2 (germline): SNHLY, FYNNEI. This CDR3 is built from 14 residues. In nucleotides, the CDR3 is TGTGCCAGCAGTGATGGGGGCGAGGGCTATGGCTACACCTTC. This gives the protein CASSDGGEGYGYTF.

The rearrangement uses TRBV11-2 and TRBJ2-3, with 8 nucleotides matching TRBD2. V trimming: 1 base; J trimming: 4 bases; junction bases outside the gene matches: 7. Germline CDR1 reads SGHAT; CDR2 reads FQNNGV. The CDR3 is made up of 16 amino acids. CDR3: CASSLAPGGSSDTQYF. CDR3 sequence (DNA): TGTGCCAGCAGCTTAGCCCCGGGAGGGTCATCAGATACGCAGTATTTT.

The gene calls are TRBV4-1 and TRBJ2-7; D perhaps matches TRBD1 (6 bases). Germline CDR1 reads MGHRA; CDR2 reads YSYEKL. The CDR3 spans 15 residues. V was cut by 0 bases and J by 2 bases, with 11 bases left in between. The CDR3 spells CASSQDPNRAYEQYF. CDR3 bases: TGCGCCAGCAGCCAAGATCCCAACAGGGCCTACGAGCAGTACTTC.

V and J are TRBV9 and TRBJ1-4; weak D call: TRBD1 (5 bases). CDR1 and CDR2 from the germline V gene are SGDLS and YYNGEE. This CDR3 is built from 14 residues. Trimming removed 1 base at V and 7 bases at J, with 11 bases between. The DNA of the CDR3 is TGTGCCAGCAGCGTATCCCAGGGAGTTGAAAAACTGTTTTTT. Its protein product is CASSVSQGVEKLFF.

V and J are TRBV11-2 and TRBJ2-7; D is uncertain. The CDR3 contains 11 residues. Germline CDR1 and CDR2: SGHAT and FQNNGV. The V gene lost 4 bases and the J gene lost 2 bases, with 3 bases spanning the gap. Written as DNA, the CDR3 is TGTGCCAGCAGCTACACCTACGAGCAGTACTTC. Its translation: CASSYTYEQYF.

The chain employs TRBV27 and TRBJ1-1; 8 bases map to TRBD1. V shed 8 bases, J shed 4 bases, and the junction held 6 bases outside the gene matches. The CDR3 extends over 13 amino acids. Germline lookup yields CDR1 MNHEY and CDR2 SMNVEV (reference sequence). CDR3: CASRRTGSTEAFF. The CDR3 region has the DNA TGTGCCAGCCGGAGGACAGGGAGCACTGAAGCTTTCTTT.

V usage is TRBV19 and J usage is TRBJ1-3; the match to TRBD1 covers 7 bases. Germline V gene lookup returns CDR1 LNHDA and CDR2 SQIVND (reference sequence). V lost 8 bases and J lost 0; bases outside the gene matches: 7. This CDR3 is 15 amino acids long. The CDR3 DNA sequence: TGTGCCAGTTTAGGGGGCTTAAGCTCTGGAAACACCATATATTTT. Protein: CASLGGLSSGNTIYF.

For the CDR3, the DNA is TGTGCCAGCACCCTTAGGGGGGCCGGCACCGGGGAGCTGTTTTTT. Translating gives CASTLRGAGTGELFF. The chain has TRBV7-6 and TRBJ2-2; D is perhaps TRBD1 or TRBD2 (6 bases each). Per germline, CDR1 SGHVS and CDR2 FNYEAQ. V was shortened by 7 bases and J by 4 bases, with 16 bases between the two germline ends. The CDR3 has 15 residues. The whole variable domain, remainder taken from reference TRBV7-6 and TRBJ2-2, is GAGVSQSPRYKVTKRGQDVALRCDPISGHVSLYWYRQALGQGPEFLTYFNYEAQQDKSGLPNDRFSAERPEGSISTLTIQRTEQRDSAMYRCASTLRGAGTGELFFGEGSRLTVL.

This chain uses TRBV30 with TRBJ1-5; D unclear. Deletions cut 0 bases from V and 6 bases from J, with 15 bases between. This CDR3 region has 15 residues. The germline V gene has CDR1 GTSNPN and CDR2 SVGIG (reference sequence). The CDR3 here is CAWSVGVIASQPQHF. For the CDR3, the DNA is TGTGCCTGGAGTGTTGGGGTGATCGCGAGTCAGCCCCAGCATTTT.

The chain is built from TRBV6-5 and TRBJ2-7, with unresolved D. V was clipped by 7 bases and J by 5 bases, with 18 bases between them. CDR1 is MNHEY, CDR2 SVGAGI, per germline. The CDR3 covers 14 residues. CDR3 nucleotide sequence: TGTGCCAGCAAACCCCGGCTAGATCCCAACGAGCAGTACTTC. The encoded protein is CASKPRLDPNEQYF.

This rearrangement joins TRBV5-4 to TRBJ2-5; the match to TRBD1 covers 8 bases. Germline V gives CDR1 SGHNT, CDR2 YYREEE (reference sequence). Germline trimming cut 5 bases from V and 5 bases from J; bases unmatched to any gene: 5. CDR3 length equals 13 residues. The CDR3 spells CASSPDRVETQYF. CDR3 nucleotides: TGTGCCAGCAGTCCGGACAGGGTTGAGACCCAGTACTTC.

V usage is TRBV6-1 and J usage is TRBJ1-2, with 7 bases matching TRBD1. From germline, CDR1 is MNHNS and CDR2 SASEGT. V shed 2 bases and J 5 bases; nucleotides not matched to a gene: 8. The CDR3 is 15 residues long. CDR3 DNA sequence: TGTGCCAGCAGTGAACTTGGGACAGCCGCATATGGCTACACCTTC. Translating gives CASSELGTAAYGYTF.

This clone was counted only a few times. The chain combines TRBV5-6 with TRBJ2-3; 13 positions agree with TRBD2. Trimming at V came to 4 bases and at J to 0 bases, leaving 8 bases not matched to a gene. From germline, CDR1 is SGHDT and CDR2 YYEEEE. This CDR3 has 18 residues. CDR3 sequence: CASSRRTSGGLSTDTQYF. CDR3 DNA: TGTGCCAGCAGCAGACGGACTAGCGGGGGACTAAGCACAGATACGCAGTATTTT.

The chain recombines TRBV7-9 with TRBJ1-2; 9 nucleotides agree with TRBD1. The CDR3 length is 14 residues. Germline V lookup: CDR1 SEHNR, CDR2 FQNEAQ (reference sequence). V shed 4 bases, J shed 4 bases, and the junction held 4 bases outside the gene matches. The CDR3 nucleotides read TGTGCCAGCAGCTGGGACAGGGTGACCTATGGCTACACCTTC. This gives the protein CASSWDRVTYGYTF.

V is TRBV6-5 and J is TRBJ2-3, with TRBD1 identical over 10 bases. In germline, CDR1 is MNHEY, CDR2 SVGAGI. The trim removed 4 bases at V and 2 bases at J, leaving 6 bases unmatched. This CDR3 region has 16 residues. The CDR3 DNA sequence: TGTGCCAGCAGTTCCGCCGGGACAGGGGTCACAGATACGCAGTATTTT. Translated, it gives CASSSAGTGVTDTQYF.